This entry is about one T cell receptor beta chain. Its antigen is unidentified. At a deep level, the assay was run. Each sorted subset replicate got 200 ng genomic DNA, roughly 30,000 genomes. TCRdb's table, derived via immunoSEQ multiplex PCR, lists solely in-frame clones and lacks some. This sample has approximately 980,000 clones; about 80% occur once, and the top ten carry over 1.3%. This record comes from a study of shared clonotypes between healthy human individuals. Study conclusions and caveats: A reduction in generation probabilities was seen for non-shared clonotypes relative to those shared by all four donors.

The source of this sequence is a man aged 18 to 35 in good health. The sequenced material came from memory CD4+ T cells sorted from blood. Subset specified: CD45RA-negative fraction.

The CDR3 bases are TGTGCCAGCAGTTACAACGGGGGGCGGGCAGATACGCAGTATTTT. It codes for CASSYNGGRADTQYF. The chain has TRBV6-5 and TRBJ2-3; possible D gene TRBD2, 7 bases. CDR3 length: 15 residues. V dropped 2 bases and J dropped 4 bases, with 13 bases sitting between them. Looked up from germline, CDR1 is MNHEY and CDR2 is SVGAGI.